Reported below is one TCR beta chain. Original data processing: How many nucleated cells were present was estimated from reference gene primer amplification. The method was immunoSEQ multiplex PCR; TCRdb's version includes in-frame clones alone and lacks a portion of them. V, J and clone size derive from that table, while D and trimming were established from the DNA sequence. The data hold 150,000 to 200,000 clones, with about 80% observed a single time. The data originate from a study of blood T cell repertoires in COVID-19. Study-wide context: The samples span acute and convalescent COVID-19 from the United States, Italy and Spain. Sample material is recorded as cDNA or gDNA derived from T cells, B-cell-depleted T cells, or PBMCs.

The source material was peripheral blood. The TCR originated in a woman older than 75 with acute or convalescent COVID-19.

The CDR3 loop is CASSRAGGGYNEQFF. CDR3 DNA sequence: TGTGCCAGCAGCCGCGCAGGAGGAGGGTACAATGAGCAGTTCTTC. V usage is TRBV7-9 and J usage is TRBJ2-1, with D perhaps matching TRBD2 (6 bases). Germline CDR1 is SEHNR and CDR2 is FQNEAQ (reference sequence). This CDR3 comprises 15 residues. V was clipped by 5 bases and J by 4 bases, with 15 bases between them.